A selection of T cell receptor beta chains follows, all from one sample in a study of blood T cells in healthy people across ages. MiXCR, applied by TCRdb to the 5' RACE reads, yields one record per CDR3 protein. The sample shows fewer than 1.5 million distinct CDR3 sequences, roughly 40% of them seen only once. Sample: blood. These receptors were obtained from a young woman in good health. The CDR3 runs from the conserved cysteine through the conserved F or W. The D gene is left open where the match is weak. Clone size is shown for a subset of rows, as once, few, many or a class of expanded clone.

V	size	D	J	DNA	CDR3
TRBV2	NA	NA	TRBJ1-5	TGTGCCAGCAGGTATCAACCAGGGGTGGATCAGCCCCAGCATTTT	CASRYQPGVDQPQHF
TRBV20-1	few	TRBD1	TRBJ1-2	TGCAGTGCTTGGGGACAGGGGGCTAACTATGGCTACACCTTC	CSAWGQGANYGYTF
TRBV2	NA	NA	TRBJ1-2	TGTGCCAGCACCGGGACCCACGTTAGCTATGGCTACACCTTC	CASTGTHVSYGYTF
TRBV24-1	NA	NA	TRBJ2-7	TGTGCCACCAGTAAGGGGAAGACACACTCCTACAATGAGCAGTACTTC	CATSKGKTHSYNEQYF
TRBV29-1	few	TRBD1	TRBJ1-2	TGCAGCGTTGGTGGGACAGGGAGCCACTATGGCTACACCTTC	CSVGGTGSHYGYTF
TRBV10-3	NA	NA	TRBJ1-1	TGTGCCATCTTACCCGACATTTCGGATACTGAAGCTTTCTTT	CAILPDISDTEAFF
TRBV28	NA	NA	TRBJ1-6	TGTGCCAGCAGTTTATTGACAGGAGCTAACCGTCCACCCCTCCACTTT	CASSLLTGANRPPLHF
TRBV18	NA	TRBD2	TRBJ2-7	TGTGCCAGCTCACTCCGGACTAGCCCTAGCTCCTACGAGCAGTACTTC	CASSLRTSPSSYEQYF
TRBV28	NA	NA	TRBJ2-5	TGTGCCAGCAGTTCCACAGGAATCCAAGAGACCCAGTACTTC	CASSSTGIQETQYF
TRBV6-2/TRBV6-3	NA	TRBD1	TRBJ1-2	TGTGCCAGCAGTGATTGGGACAGAATCTATGGCTACACCTTC	CASSDWDRIYGYTF
TRBV27	NA	NA	TRBJ1-1	TGTGCCAGCAGTTTACTAGGCGACCTGGGGACTGAAGCTTTCTTT	CASSLLGDLGTEAFF
TRBV20-1	NA	TRBD1	TRBJ1-1	TGCAGTGCTACGATTGGGACAGGGAGGAACACTGAAGCTTTCTTT	CSATIGTGRNTEAFF
TRBV29-1	few	NA	TRBJ2-3	TGCAGCGTTGACCTTAGATTCACAGATACGCAGTATTTT	CSVDLRFTDTQYF
TRBV6-5	NA	TRBD1	TRBJ1-1	TGTGCCAGCAGGCAGACAGGGCGTAATGAAGCTTTCTTT	CASRQTGRNEAFF
TRBV4-1	few	TRBD2	TRBJ2-5	TGCGCCAGCAGCCAAGATCTAGCGGGAGTGGGAGAGACCCAGTACTTC	CASSQDLAGVGETQYF
TRBV29-1	few	TRBD1	TRBJ2-7	TGCAGCGGCGCAAAAGGGGGCAGTTTCGCCGAGCAGTACTTC	CSGAKGGSFAEQYF
TRBV29-1	few	NA	TRBJ2-2	TGCAGCGTTAACAGGGACACCGGGGAGCTGTTTTTT	CSVNRDTGELFF
TRBV3-1	NA	NA	TRBJ2-3	TGTGCCAGCAGCCAAGTCGGCCAGGCCACAGATACGCAGTATTTT	CASSQVGQATDTQYF
TRBV14	few	NA	TRBJ2-1	TGTGCCAGCAGCTCGCAACCGGGGGGACAAAATGAGCAGTTCTTC	CASSSQPGGQNEQFF
TRBV20-1	NA	NA	TRBJ2-7	TGCAGTGCTAGAGATCCCGGACTACTTTCCTACGAGCAGTACTTC	CSARDPGLLSYEQYF
TRBV20-1	few	TRBD2	TRBJ2-7	TGCAGTGCTAGAGATTCAGGACTAGCGGGATCCTACGAGCAGTACTTC	CSARDSGLAGSYEQYF
TRBV7-3	NA	NA	TRBJ1-2	TGTGCCAGCAGCCTGCGGGCGGCCACTAACTATGGCTACACCTTC	CASSLRAATNYGYTF
TRBV5-1	NA	TRBD2	TRBJ2-1	TGCGCCAGCAGCAAAACTAGCGGGGGGGCCCTCTCTTTCGAGCAGTTCTTC	CASSKTSGGALSFEQFF
TRBV7-9	NA	TRBD1	TRBJ2-7	TGTGCCAGCAGCTTAGAGAGTTTTAACAGGGGGGACCTTTCTGCCGAGCAGTACTTC	CASSLESFNRGDLSAEQYF
TRBV12-3/TRBV12-4	NA	TRBD1	TRBJ1-5	TGTGCCAGCAGCCCCACAGGGGCCGGCTTAGACAATCAGCCCCAGCATTTT	CASSPTGAGLDNQPQHF
TRBV20-1	NA	TRBD2	TRBJ2-1	TGCAGTGCTAGAGATAGCGGGGATTACAATGAGCAGTTCTTC	CSARDSGDYNEQFF
TRBV20-1	few	NA	TRBJ2-7	TGCAGTGCTAGGGGAAGCTCCTACAATGAGCAGTACTTC	CSARGSSYNEQYF
TRBV10-2	few	NA	TRBJ1-1	TGCGCCAGCAGTGAGAGGGGGAGGGAAGCTTTCTTT	CASSERGREAFF
TRBV5-1	NA	NA	TRBJ2-5	TGCGCCAGCAGCCTTTCTGAGGGAGCTAGCTACGAGACCCAGTACTTC	CASSLSEGASYETQYF
TRBV15	few	TRBD2	TRBJ2-1	TGTGCCACCAGCAGAGTCAGATACGGACTAGCGGGATACAATGAGCAGTTCTTC	CATSRVRYGLAGYNEQFF
TRBV29-1	NA	NA	TRBJ2-1	TGCAGCGTTGAGATGAAAGAGACCCAGTTCTTC	CSVEMKETQFF
TRBV15	few	NA	TRBJ2-7	TGTGCCACCAGCAGAGATCCAGGGGATAGCTACGAGCAGTACTTC	CATSRDPGDSYEQYF
TRBV6-5	NA	NA	TRBJ2-7	TGTGCCAGCGCCAACCCCGGGGGCCACGAGCAGTACTTC	CASANPGGHEQYF